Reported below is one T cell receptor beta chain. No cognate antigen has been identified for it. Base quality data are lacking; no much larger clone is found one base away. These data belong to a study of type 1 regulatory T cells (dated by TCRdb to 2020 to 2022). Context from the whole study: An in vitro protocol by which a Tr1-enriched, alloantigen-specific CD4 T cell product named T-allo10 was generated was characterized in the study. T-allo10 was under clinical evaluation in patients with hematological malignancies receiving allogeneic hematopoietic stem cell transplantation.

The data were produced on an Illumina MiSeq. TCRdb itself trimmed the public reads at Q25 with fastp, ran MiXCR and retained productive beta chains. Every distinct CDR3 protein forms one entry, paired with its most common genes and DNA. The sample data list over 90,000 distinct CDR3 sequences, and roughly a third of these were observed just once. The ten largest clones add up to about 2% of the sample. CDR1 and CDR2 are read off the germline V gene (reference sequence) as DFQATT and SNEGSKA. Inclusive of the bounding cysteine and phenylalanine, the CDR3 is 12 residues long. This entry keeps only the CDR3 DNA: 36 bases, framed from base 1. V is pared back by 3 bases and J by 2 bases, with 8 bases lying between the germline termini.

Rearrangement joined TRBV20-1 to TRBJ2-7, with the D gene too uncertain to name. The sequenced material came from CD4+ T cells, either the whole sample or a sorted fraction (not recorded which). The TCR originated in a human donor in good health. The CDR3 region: CSASRTPYEQYF. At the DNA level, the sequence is TGCAGTGCTAGCCGGACCCCCTACGAGCAGTACTTC.